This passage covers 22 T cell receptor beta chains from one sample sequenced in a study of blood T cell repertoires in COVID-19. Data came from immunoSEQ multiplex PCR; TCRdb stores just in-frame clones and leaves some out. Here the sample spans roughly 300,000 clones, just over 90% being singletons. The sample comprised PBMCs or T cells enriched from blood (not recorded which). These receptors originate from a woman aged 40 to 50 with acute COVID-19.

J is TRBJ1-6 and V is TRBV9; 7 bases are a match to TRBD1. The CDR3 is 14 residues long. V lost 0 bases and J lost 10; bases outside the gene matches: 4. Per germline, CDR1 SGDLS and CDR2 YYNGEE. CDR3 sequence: CASSVGQGRSPLHF. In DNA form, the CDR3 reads TGTGCCAGCAGCGTAGGACAGGGTCGCTCACCCCTCCACTTT. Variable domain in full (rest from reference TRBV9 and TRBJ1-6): DSGVTQTPKHLITATGQRVTLRCSPRSGDLSVYWYQQSLDQGLQFLIQYYNGEERAKGNILERFSAQQFPDLHSELNLSSLELGDSALYFCASSVGQGRSPLHFGNGTRLTVT.

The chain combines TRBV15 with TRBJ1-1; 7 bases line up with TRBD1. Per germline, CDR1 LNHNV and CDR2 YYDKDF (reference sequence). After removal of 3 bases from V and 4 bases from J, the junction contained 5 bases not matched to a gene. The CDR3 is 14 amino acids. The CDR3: CATSSRQGPTEAFF. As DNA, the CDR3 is TGTGCCACCAGCAGCCGACAGGGTCCCACTGAAGCTTTCTTT.

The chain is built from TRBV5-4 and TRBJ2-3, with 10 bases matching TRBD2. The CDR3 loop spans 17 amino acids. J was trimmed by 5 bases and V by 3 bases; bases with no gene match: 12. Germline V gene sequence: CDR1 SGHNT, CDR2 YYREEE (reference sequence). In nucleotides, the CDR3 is TGTGCCAGCAGCTCACCCCAAGCGGGAGGGGGTCGAGATACGCAGTATTTT. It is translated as CASSSPQAGGGRDTQYF.

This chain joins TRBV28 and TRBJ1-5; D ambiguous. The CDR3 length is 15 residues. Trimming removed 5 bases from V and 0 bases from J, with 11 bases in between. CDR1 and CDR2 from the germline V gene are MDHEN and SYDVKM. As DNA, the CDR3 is TGTGCCAGCAGTACCCAGGCTTATAGCAATCAGCCCCAGCATTTT. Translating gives CASSTQAYSNQPQHF.

As DNA, the CDR3 is TGTGCCAGCAGCTTGTTTGGCTTCAGCTCCTACGAGCAGTACTTC. Protein: CASSLFGFSSYEQYF. J is TRBJ2-7 and V is TRBV5-5, with unresolved D. CDR3 size: 15 residues. Germline-derived CDR1 and CDR2 are SGHKS and YYEKEE (reference sequence). The ends were cut back, 1 base at V and 0 bases at J, with 11 bases in the middle.

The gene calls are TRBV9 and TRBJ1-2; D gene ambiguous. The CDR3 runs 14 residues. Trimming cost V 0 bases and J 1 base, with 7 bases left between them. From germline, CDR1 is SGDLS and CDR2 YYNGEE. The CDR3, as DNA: TGTGCCAGCAGCGTAGGCTCCGGTAACTATGGCTACACCTTC. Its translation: CASSVGSGNYGYTF. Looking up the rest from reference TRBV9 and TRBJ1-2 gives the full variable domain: DSGVTQTPKHLITATGQRVTLRCSPRSGDLSVYWYQQSLDQGLQFLIQYYNGEERAKGNILERFSAQQFPDLHSELNLSSLELGDSALYFCASSVGSGNYGYTFGSGTRLTVV.

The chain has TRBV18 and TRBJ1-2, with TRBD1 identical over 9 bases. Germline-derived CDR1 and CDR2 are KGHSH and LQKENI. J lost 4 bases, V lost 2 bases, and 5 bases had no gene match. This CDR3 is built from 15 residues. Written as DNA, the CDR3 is TGTGCCAGCTCACCAATGGGACAGGGCCTCTATGGCTACACCTTC. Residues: CASSPMGQGLYGYTF.

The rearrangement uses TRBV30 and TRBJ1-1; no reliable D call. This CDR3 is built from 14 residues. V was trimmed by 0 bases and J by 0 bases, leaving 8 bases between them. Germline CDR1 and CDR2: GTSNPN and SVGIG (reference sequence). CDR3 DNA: TGTGCCTGGAGTGTACTGTTCATGAACACTGAAGCTTTCTTT. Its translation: CAWSVLFMNTEAFF. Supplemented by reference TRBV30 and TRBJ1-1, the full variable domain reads SQTIHQWPATLVQPVGSPLSLECTVEGTSNPNLYWYRQAAGRGLQLLFYSVGIGQISSEVPQNLSASRPQDRQFILSSKKLLLSDSGFYLCAWSVLFMNTEAFFGQGTRLTVV.

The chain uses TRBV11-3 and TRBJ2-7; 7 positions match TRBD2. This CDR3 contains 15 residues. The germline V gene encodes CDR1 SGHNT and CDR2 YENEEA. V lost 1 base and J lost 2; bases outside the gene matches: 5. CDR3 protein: CASSLGGLGAYEQYF. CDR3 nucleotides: TGTGCCAGCAGCTTAGGTGGACTAGGGGCCTACGAGCAGTACTTC.

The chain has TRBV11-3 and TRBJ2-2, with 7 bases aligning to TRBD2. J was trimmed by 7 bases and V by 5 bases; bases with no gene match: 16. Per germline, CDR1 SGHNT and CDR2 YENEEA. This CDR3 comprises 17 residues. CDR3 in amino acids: CASSPPAGRNSGGELFF. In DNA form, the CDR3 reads TGTGCCAGCAGCCCACCGGCCGGGAGGAATTCAGGCGGGGAGCTGTTTTTT.

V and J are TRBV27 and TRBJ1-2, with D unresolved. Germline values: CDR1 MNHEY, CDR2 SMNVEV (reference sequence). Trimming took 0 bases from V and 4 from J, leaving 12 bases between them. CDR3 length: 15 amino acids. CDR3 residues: CASSLSAQVRYGYTF. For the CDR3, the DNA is TGTGCCAGCAGTTTATCCGCCCAGGTACGCTATGGCTACACCTTC.

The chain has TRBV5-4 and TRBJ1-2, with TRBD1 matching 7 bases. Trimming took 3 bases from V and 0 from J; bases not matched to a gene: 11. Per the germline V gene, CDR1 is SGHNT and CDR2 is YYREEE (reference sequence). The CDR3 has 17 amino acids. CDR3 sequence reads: CASSSGQPLLTNYGYTF. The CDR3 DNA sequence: TGTGCCAGCAGCTCGGGACAGCCTCTACTAACTAACTATGGCTACACCTTC.

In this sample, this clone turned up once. As DNA, the CDR3 is TGTGCCAGCAGCTCCCCGGCGGGACAGGGGGATCAGCCCCAGCATTTT. Translation: CASSSPAGQGDQPQHF. This rearrangement joins TRBV7-8 to TRBJ1-5; 11 nucleotides align to TRBD1. The ends lost 4 bases at V and 5 bases at J; junction bases unmatched: 7. The germline V gene has CDR1 SGHVS and CDR2 FQNEAQ. The CDR3 has 16 residues.

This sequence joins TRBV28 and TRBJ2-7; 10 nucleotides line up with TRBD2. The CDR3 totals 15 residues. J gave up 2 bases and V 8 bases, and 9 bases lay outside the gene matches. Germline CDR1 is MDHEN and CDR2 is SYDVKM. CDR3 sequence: CASGRLAGEPYEQYF. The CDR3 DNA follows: TGTGCCAGCGGGCGACTAGCGGGCGAACCCTACGAGCAGTACTTC.

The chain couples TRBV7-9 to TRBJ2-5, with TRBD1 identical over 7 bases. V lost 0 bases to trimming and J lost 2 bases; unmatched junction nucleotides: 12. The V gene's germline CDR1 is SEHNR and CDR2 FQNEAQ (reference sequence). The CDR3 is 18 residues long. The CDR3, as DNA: TGTGCCAGCAGCTTAGCGAGACACCGGGACAGCGTACAAGAGACCCAGTACTTC. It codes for CASSLARHRDSVQETQYF.

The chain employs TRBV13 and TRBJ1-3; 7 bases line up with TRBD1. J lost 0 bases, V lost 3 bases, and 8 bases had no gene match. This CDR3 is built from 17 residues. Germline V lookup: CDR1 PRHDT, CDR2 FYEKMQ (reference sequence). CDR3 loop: CASSFTGEVTSGNTIYF. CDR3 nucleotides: TGTGCCAGCAGCTTTACAGGGGAGGTAACCTCTGGAAACACCATATATTTT.

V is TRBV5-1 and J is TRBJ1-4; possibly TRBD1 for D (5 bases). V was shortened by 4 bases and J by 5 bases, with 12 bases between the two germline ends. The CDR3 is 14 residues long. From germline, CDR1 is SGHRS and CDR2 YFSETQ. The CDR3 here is CASSTGTGNEKLFF. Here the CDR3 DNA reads TGCGCCAGCAGCACCGGGACTGGGAATGAAAAACTGTTTTTT. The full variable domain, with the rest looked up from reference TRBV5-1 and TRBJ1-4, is KAGVTQTPRYLIKTRGQQVTLSCSPISGHRSVSWYQQTPGQGLQFLFEYFSETQRNKGNFPGRFSGRQFSNSRSEMNVSTLELGDSALYLCASSTGTGNEKLFFGSGTQLSVL.

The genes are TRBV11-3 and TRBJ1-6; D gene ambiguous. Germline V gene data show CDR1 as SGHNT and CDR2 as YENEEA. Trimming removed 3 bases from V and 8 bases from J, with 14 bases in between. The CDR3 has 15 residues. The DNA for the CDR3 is TGTGCCAGCAGCTTCTCCCTGACAAGAGATTCACCCCTCCACTTT. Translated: CASSFSLTRDSPLHF.

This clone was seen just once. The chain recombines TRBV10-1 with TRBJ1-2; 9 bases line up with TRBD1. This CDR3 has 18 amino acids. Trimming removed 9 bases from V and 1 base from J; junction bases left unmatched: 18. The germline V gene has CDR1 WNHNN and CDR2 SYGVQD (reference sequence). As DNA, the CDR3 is TGCGCCAGAAGGGCTTTTCGGGACAGGGCCTTGAATAACTATGGCTACACCTTC. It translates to CARRAFRDRALNNYGYTF.

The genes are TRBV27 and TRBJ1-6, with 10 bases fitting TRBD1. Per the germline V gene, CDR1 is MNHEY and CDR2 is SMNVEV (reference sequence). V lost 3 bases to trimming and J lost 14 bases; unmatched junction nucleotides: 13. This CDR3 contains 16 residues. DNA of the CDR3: TGTGCCAGCAGTTTGAAGGAGGGACAGGGGAATCGGGCCCTCCACTTT. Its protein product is CASSLKEGQGNRALHF.

CDR3 sequence reads: CASSEGETGGEKLFF. CDR3 coding DNA: TGTGCCAGCAGTGAAGGCGAGACAGGGGGTGAAAAACTGTTTTTT. This chain joins TRBV6-1 and TRBJ1-4; TRBD1 aligns across 9 bases. The CDR3 totals 15 residues. The junction had 4 bases not matched to a gene; V was cut back by 1 base and J by 7 bases. CDR1 and CDR2 (germline): MNHNS, SASEGT.

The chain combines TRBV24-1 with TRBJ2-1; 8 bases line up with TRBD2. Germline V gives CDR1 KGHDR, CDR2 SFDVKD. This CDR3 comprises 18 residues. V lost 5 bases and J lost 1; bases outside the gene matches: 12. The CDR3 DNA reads TGTGCCACCAGTGGATCCCCCAGGGCGGGGGGTTCCTACAATGAGCAGTTCTTC. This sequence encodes CATSGSPRAGGSYNEQFF.